This passage covers 24 T cell receptor beta chains from one sample sequenced in a study of T cell repertoires in cytomegalovirus infection. TCRdb independently ran MiXCR on the reads; one entry per CDR3 protein. The table includes some 200,000 distinct CDR3 sequences, 7.5% to 10% detected once. The sequencing input was PBMCs. The receptors come from a human donor in good health (CMV status not recorded). Some clones in this sample may be carry-over from other donors' samples.

This clonotype was found many times. V usage is TRBV7-8 and J usage is TRBJ2-7, with 7 nucleotides matching TRBD1. CDR1 SGHVS and CDR2 FQNEAQ come from the germline V gene. With 4 bases clipped from V and 3 bases from J, the junction kept 3 bases outside the gene matches. The CDR3 contains 13 residues. The CDR3 sequence is CASSSDRIYEQYF. Written as DNA, the CDR3 is TGTGCCAGCAGCTCGGACAGGATCTACGAGCAGTACTTC.

This clonotype was observed at least ten times. The V gene is TRBV24-1, the J gene TRBJ1-6; D unresolved. The CDR3 sequence is 14 residues long. The germline gives CDR1 KGHDR, CDR2 SFDVKD. The V gene lost 4 bases and the J gene lost 7 bases, with 10 bases spanning the gap. The CDR3: CATSDPKPNSPLHF. Written as DNA, the CDR3 is TGTGCCACCAGTGACCCTAAGCCGAATTCACCCCTCCACTTT.

This clonotype was seen repeatedly, ten times or more. The chain has TRBV7-8 and TRBJ2-2, with D uncertain. Germline lookup yields CDR1 SGHVS and CDR2 FQNEAQ. V dropped 5 bases and J dropped 1 base, with 5 bases sitting between them. The CDR3 has 13 residues. The CDR3 here is CASSEMNTGELFF. CDR3 sequence (DNA): TGTGCCAGCAGCGAGATGAACACCGGGGAGCTGTTTTTT. Complete variable domain (other parts from reference TRBV7-8 and TRBJ2-2): GAGVSQSPRYKVAKRGQDVALRCDPISGHVSLFWYQQALGQGPEFLTYFQNEAQLDKSGLPSDRFFAERPEGSVSTLKIQRTQQEDSAVYLCASSEMNTGELFFGEGSRLTVL.

In the case of this clonotype: A much more abundant neighbour one base away suggests this may be a read error. V gene TRBV7-2 combines with J gene TRBJ2-5; TRBD2 is a possible D gene (6 bases). This CDR3 comprises 15 residues. V was trimmed by 1 base and J by 6 bases, leaving 15 bases between them. CDR1 and CDR2 from the germline V gene are SGHTA and FQGNSA. The CDR3 coding sequence is TGTGCCAGCAGCTTAGATCGGGGGAATCGGCAGACCCAGTACTTC. As protein: CASSLDRGNRQTQYF.

The V and J genes are TRBV14 and TRBJ1-2; weak D call: TRBD1 (6 bases). This CDR3 comprises 15 residues. The V gene lost 0 bases and the J gene lost 8 bases, with 16 bases spanning the gap. From germline, CDR1 is SGHDN and CDR2 FVKESK. The CDR3: CASSQDRRGPRGYTF. CDR3 nucleotides: TGTGCCAGCAGCCAAGACCGCAGGGGCCCAAGGGGCTACACCTTC. The full variable domain, completed using reference TRBV14 and TRBJ1-2, is EAGVTQFPSHSVIEKGQTVTLRCDPISGHDNLYWYRRVMGKEIKFLLHFVKESKQDESGMPNNRFLAERTGGTYSTLKVQPAELEDSGVYFCASSQDRRGPRGYTFGSGTRLTVV.

This chain joins TRBV12-3 or TRBV12-4 and TRBJ2-7; TRBD2 aligns across 10 bases. V gave up 2 bases and J gave up 0 bases; unmatched junction bases: 4. There are 16 residues in the CDR3. The CDR3 sequence: CASSLTLAGASYEQYF. In nucleotides, the CDR3 is TGTGCCAGCAGTTTAACCCTAGCGGGGGCCTCCTACGAGCAGTACTTC.

This clonotype has a count of ten or more. The rearrangement links TRBV12-3 or TRBV12-4 to TRBJ1-2; D is perhaps TRBD1 (5 bases). Between the trimmed V and J ends, which lost 6 bases and 4 bases, there was a span of 15 bases. CDR3 length equals 14 residues. The CDR3 here is CASSLLDIGYGYTF. CDR3 in DNA: TGTGCCAGCAGCCTCTTGGACATTGGCTATGGCTACACCTTC.

A few counts support this clonotype. The chain joins TRBV20-1 to TRBJ2-7; weak D call: TRBD1 (5 bases). Germline V gene data show CDR1 as DFQATT and CDR2 as SNEGSKA (reference sequence). V lost 3 bases and J lost 0, with 15 bases in between. CDR3 length: 15 residues. The CDR3 sequence: CSARAHRSSSYEQYF. The CDR3 nucleotides read TGCAGTGCTAGGGCCCACAGGTCGTCCTCCTACGAGCAGTACTTC.

The table lists this clonotype with a few counts. The V and J genes are TRBV29-1 and TRBJ2-7; 7 bases are a match to TRBD2. The CDR3 extends over 14 amino acids. The germline V gene encodes CDR1 SQVTM and CDR2 ANQGSEA. The V gene end was trimmed by 4 bases and the J gene end by 7 bases; junction bases not matched to a gene: 13. The CDR3 loop reads CSVAAVSGSGEQYF. The CDR3 DNA is TGCAGCGTTGCGGCGGTTAGCGGGTCGGGGGAGCAGTACTTC.

This clonotype was seen many times. V usage is TRBV11-2 and J usage is TRBJ2-1; 13 positions agree with TRBD2. CDR1 is SGHAT, CDR2 FQNNGV, per germline. The V gene end was trimmed by 0 bases and the J gene end by 9 bases; junction bases not matched to a gene: 8. The CDR3 extends over 17 amino acids. This chain's CDR3 is CASSLDRTSGRRGEQFF. The CDR3 coding sequence is TGTGCCAGCAGCTTAGACCGGACTAGCGGGAGAAGGGGTGAGCAGTTCTTC.

V gene TRBV28 combines with J gene TRBJ1-2; the match to TRBD1 covers 7 bases. CDR3 length: 14 amino acids. In germline, CDR1 is MDHEN, CDR2 SYDVKM. The ends lost 4 bases at V and 7 bases at J; junction bases unmatched: 9. CDR3 protein: CASSSTGLFGGYTF. DNA for the CDR3: TGTGCCAGCAGTTCGACAGGGTTGTTTGGTGGCTACACCTTC.

This clonotype was counted ten times or more. This sequence joins TRBV7-2 and TRBJ2-1; 11 nucleotides align to TRBD2. Germline CDR1 is SGHTA and CDR2 is FQGNSA. The CDR3 has 15 residues. V lost 5 bases and J lost 4; bases outside the gene matches: 4. In DNA form, the CDR3 reads TGTGCCAGCAGCGCACTAGCGGGAGTATACAATGAGCAGTTCTTC. Translated: CASSALAGVYNEQFF.

This clonotype was seen only a few times. The chain combines TRBV18 with TRBJ1-1; 7 positions agree with TRBD1. In germline, CDR1 is KGHSH, CDR2 LQKENI. Trimming at V came to 1 base and at J to 10 bases, leaving 9 bases not matched to a gene. The CDR3 is 14 residues long. CDR3 sequence: CASSPLQGDRGAFF. CDR3 DNA sequence: TGTGCCAGCTCACCACTTCAGGGGGACAGAGGAGCTTTCTTT.

This clonotype was picked up many times. The J gene is TRBJ1-4, the V gene TRBV20-1, with 7 bases that match TRBD1. This CDR3 contains 11 residues. V trimming: 5 bases; J trimming: 7 bases; junction bases outside the gene matches: 1. In germline, CDR1 is DFQATT, CDR2 SNEGSKA (reference sequence). CDR3: CSASGGEKLFF. The CDR3 coding sequence is TGCAGTGCTTCAGGGGGTGAAAAACTGTTTTTT.

This clonotype was seen a few times. This sequence joins TRBV19 and TRBJ2-1, with TRBD2 matching over 11 bases. J lost 6 bases, V lost 3 bases, and 4 bases had no gene match. Looked up from germline, CDR1 is LNHDA and CDR2 is SQIVND (reference sequence). The CDR3 consists of 15 residues. The CDR3 sequence: CASSINLAGGNEQFF. CDR3 sequence (DNA): TGTGCCAGTAGTATTAATCTAGCGGGAGGCAATGAGCAGTTCTTC.

The table lists this clonotype with many counts. This chain uses TRBV10-3 with TRBJ1-3; D is perhaps TRBD1 (5 bases). V lost 5 bases and J 0 bases, leaving 17 bases between the germline ends. Germline lookup yields CDR1 ENHRY and CDR2 SYGVKD. The CDR3 spans 17 residues. The CDR3 bases are TGTGCCATCAGTCGAGACGGGTGGGGGACCTCTGGAAACACCATATATTTT. It specifies CAISRDGWGTSGNTIYF.

This chain connects TRBV20-1 to TRBJ1-2; 9 bases are a match to TRBD1. The trim removed 3 bases at V and 7 bases at J, leaving 9 bases unmatched. This CDR3 is built from 14 residues. Looked up from germline, CDR1 is DFQATT and CDR2 is SNEGSKA (reference sequence). CDR3: CSARIDTGQGGYTF. The CDR3 DNA sequence: TGCAGTGCTAGGATAGATACGGGACAGGGTGGCTACACCTTC.

The chain is built from TRBV7-2 and TRBJ2-7, with 15 bases aligning to TRBD2. From germline, CDR1 is SGHTA and CDR2 FQGNSA. The ends lost 9 bases at V and 4 bases at J; junction bases unmatched: 13. This CDR3 region has 17 residues. CDR3 DNA: TGTGCCAGACGAAGGACTAGCGGGAGGGCCTTTCGTTACGAGCAGTACTTC. Translating gives CARRRTSGRAFRYEQYF.

This clonotype was recorded many times. The chain joins TRBV7-2 to TRBJ2-1, with D hard to call. Trimming removed 1 base from V and 6 bases from J, with 13 bases in between. The CDR3 spans 15 residues. The germline V gene encodes CDR1 SGHTA and CDR2 FQGNSA. The CDR3 spells CASSLVAGTVNEQFF. The CDR3 nucleotides read TGTGCCAGCAGCTTAGTCGCAGGTACGGTCAATGAGCAGTTCTTC.

This clonotype was counted a few times. The V gene is TRBV19, the J gene TRBJ1-1; 9 bases line up with TRBD1. Trimming cost V 7 bases and J 3 bases; bases outside gene matches: 6. CDR1 and CDR2 (germline): LNHDA, SQIVND (reference sequence). The CDR3 contains 14 residues. CDR3 protein: CASIQQGAHTEAFF. Here the CDR3 DNA reads TGTGCCAGTATCCAACAGGGGGCGCACACTGAAGCTTTCTTT.

This clonotype was detected a few times. This chain joins TRBV2 and TRBJ1-1; perhaps TRBD1 as D (6 bases). Germline loops: CDR1 SNHLY, CDR2 FYNNEI. This CDR3 spans 14 amino acids. Trimming cost V 6 bases and J 8 bases, with 19 bases left between them. CDR3 sequence: CASRPRGDLAEAFF. CDR3 coding DNA: TGTGCCAGCAGACCTAGGGGGGATCTAGCCGAAGCTTTCTTT.

This clonotype has a count of ten or more. V is TRBV5-5 and J is TRBJ2-1; 9 nucleotides align to TRBD2. Germline V gene sequence: CDR1 SGHKS, CDR2 YYEKEE (reference sequence). J lost 8 bases, V lost 0 bases, and 9 bases had no gene match. This CDR3 has 16 residues. DNA for the CDR3: TGTGCCAGCAGCTTGGTCCCTAGCGGGATCGGGCATGAGCAGTTCTTC. Translation gives CASSLVPSGIGHEQFF.

This clonotype came up many times. This rearrangement joins TRBV29-1 to TRBJ2-5, with D hard to call. V shed 1 base and J shed 1 base, with 7 bases lying between them. Germline V lookup: CDR1 SQVTM, CDR2 ANQGSEA. This CDR3 comprises 13 residues. The CDR3 sequence is CSVEVASQETQYF. CDR3 sequence (DNA): TGCAGCGTTGAAGTGGCTAGCCAAGAGACCCAGTACTTC.

Ten or more counts support this clonotype. This chain joins TRBV7-9 and TRBJ2-1, with 7 bases aligning to TRBD1. V lost 7 bases, J lost 5 bases, and 11 bases stayed unmatched. The germline CDR1 and CDR2 sequences are SEHNR and FQNEAQ (reference sequence). CDR3 length: 15 residues. CDR3 loop: CASTQGDVRDNEQFF. The CDR3 region has the DNA TGTGCCAGCACCCAGGGGGACGTACGCGACAATGAGCAGTTCTTC.